A single sample is the source of the 30 T cell receptor beta chains below, sequenced in a study of EBV T-cell therapy then PD-1 blockade in nasopharyngeal carcinoma. Treatment given: AdE1-LMPpoly-expanded autologous EBV-specific T-cell therapy followed by anti-PD-1 nivolumab. The antigens for these receptors are not known. Produced via immunoSEQ multiplex PCR; TCRdb's table is partial and in-frame only. The data show 15,000 to 20,000 clones, with over 70% seen just once and around 28% held by the top ten. Sequencing was performed on CD8+ T cells from blood, taken at day 0 from a patient whose treatment included autologous EBV-specific T cells and nivolumab. The receptors stem from a middle-aged man with nasopharyngeal carcinoma.

The chain employs TRBV7-9 and TRBJ1-4; tentatively, D is TRBD1 (6 bases). V was pared by 1 base and J by 7 bases, with 19 bases between. The CDR3 covers 17 residues. CDR1 is SEHNR, CDR2 FQNEAQ, per germline (reference sequence). The CDR3: CASSLVPNRAGGEKLFF. As DNA, the CDR3 is TGTGCCAGCAGCTTAGTTCCTAACAGGGCCGGGGGTGAAAAACTGTTTTTT.

This chain connects TRBV7-9 to TRBJ2-7; tentatively, D is TRBD1 (6 bases). Per germline, CDR1 SEHNR and CDR2 FQNEAQ (reference sequence). This CDR3 is 14 amino acids long. V was pared by 3 bases and J by 1 base, with 10 bases between. The CDR3 sequence is CASSFYRESYEQYF. In DNA form, the CDR3 reads TGTGCCAGCAGCTTTTACAGGGAATCCTACGAGCAGTACTTC.

V is TRBV27 and J is TRBJ1-1; weak D call: TRBD1 (5 bases). The CDR3 runs 15 residues. V was clipped by 5 bases and J by 3 bases, with 16 bases between them. CDR1 is MNHEY, CDR2 SMNVEV, per germline (reference sequence). Here the CDR3 DNA reads TGTGCCAGCAGTCCCTGGGGGGGAGTGGACACTGAAGCTTTCTTT. It translates to CASSPWGGVDTEAFF.

The chain uses TRBV6-2 or TRBV6-3 and TRBJ2-7; 8 nucleotides agree with TRBD2. Germline values: CDR1 MNHEY, CDR2 SVGEGT. V shed 5 bases and J 2 bases; nucleotides not matched to a gene: 5. This CDR3 spans 14 amino acids. The CDR3 is CASSRAGGAYEQYF. The CDR3 region has the DNA TGTGCCAGCAGTCGGGCGGGGGGCGCCTACGAGCAGTACTTC.

The chain recombines TRBV11-2 with TRBJ2-7; a weak D match, TRBD2 (7 bases). Germline-derived CDR1 and CDR2 are SGHAT and FQNNGV. CDR3 length equals 15 residues. The V end was cut by 4 bases, the J end by 5 bases, with 18 bases between. The CDR3 DNA follows: TGTGCCAGCAGCTGGGATGGACGGGGGGCCGACGAGCAGTACTTC. It specifies CASSWDGRGADEQYF.

V usage is TRBV25-1 and J usage is TRBJ2-7, with 9 bases fitting TRBD1. This CDR3 is 14 amino acids long. CDR1 and CDR2 (germline): MGHDK, SYGVNS. V trimming: 2 bases; J trimming: 5 bases; junction bases outside the gene matches: 4. CDR3 nucleotides: TGTGCCAGCAGTGAAGGGGACAGGGCCGACGAGCAGTACTTC. It translates to CASSEGDRADEQYF.

In this sample, this clone turned up a few times. This rearrangement joins TRBV4-2 to TRBJ1-2; 7 positions agree with TRBD1. CDR3 size: 13 residues. J lost 3 bases, V lost 6 bases, and 4 bases had no gene match. Germline CDR1 reads LGHNA; CDR2 reads YNFKEQ. CDR3 sequence: CASSLGQDYGYTF. The DNA of the CDR3 is TGTGCCAGCAGTCTCGGACAGGACTATGGCTACACCTTC.

This clone was detected once. The chain has TRBV4-3 and TRBJ1-2; 10 bases are a match to TRBD1. From germline, CDR1 is LGHNA and CDR2 YSLEER. The trim removed 0 bases at V and 9 bases at J, leaving 7 bases unmatched. There are 15 residues in the CDR3. This CDR3 is CASSQEKGTGDSYTF. CDR3 bases: TGCGCCAGCAGCCAAGAGAAAGGGACAGGGGACAGCTACACCTTC.

This clone was seen just once. This chain uses TRBV11-1 with TRBJ1-1; TRBD1 might be the D (5 bases). The germline V and J ends were trimmed by 4 bases and 2 bases, with 8 bases remaining between them. The germline V gene encodes CDR1 SGHAT and CDR2 FQDESV (reference sequence). The CDR3 has 13 residues. The CDR3 DNA reads TGTGCCAGCAGCTGGGACGGTAACACTGAAGCTTTCTTT. Encoded protein: CASSWDGNTEAFF. Supplemented by reference TRBV11-1 and TRBJ1-1, the full variable domain reads EAEVAQSPRYKITEKSQAVAFWCDPISGHATLYWYRQILGQGPELLVQFQDESVVDDSQLPKDRFSAERLKGVDSTLKIQPAELGDSAMYLCASSWDGNTEAFFGQGTRLTVV.

V gene TRBV4-3 combines with J gene TRBJ2-2; TRBD1 agrees at 9 bases. This CDR3 comprises 20 residues. V lost 3 bases to trimming and J lost 4 bases; unmatched junction nucleotides: 18. From germline, CDR1 is LGHNA and CDR2 YSLEER. CDR3 amino acids: CASSQVIPDRGLAVTGELFF. The CDR3 nucleotides are TGCGCCAGCAGCCAGGTAATACCGGACAGGGGCCTCGCTGTCACCGGGGAGCTGTTTTTT.

The rearrangement uses TRBV6-2 or TRBV6-3 and TRBJ2-1; TRBD1 matches 7 bases. Germline assignment: CDR1 MNHEY and CDR2 SVGEGT. The CDR3 covers 15 residues. The V segment lost 4 bases and the J segment 4 bases; nucleotides outside the gene matches: 7. The CDR3: CASSSQGGGYNEQFF. In DNA, the CDR3 is TGTGCCAGCAGTTCCCAAGGGGGCGGGTACAATGAGCAGTTCTTC.

Only one count was recorded for this clone. The chain uses TRBV6-2 or TRBV6-3 and TRBJ2-7; 14 bases align to TRBD2. This CDR3 is built from 17 residues. Germline V gives CDR1 MNHEY, CDR2 SVGEGT. With V trimmed by 2 bases and J by 0 bases, 3 bases remained unmatched. The CDR3 is CASSYMGLAGVSYEQYF. The CDR3 nucleotides are TGTGCCAGCAGTTACATGGGACTAGCGGGGGTCTCCTACGAGCAGTACTTC.

The chain recombines TRBV7-3 with TRBJ2-5, with D possibly being TRBD1 (6 bases). Trimming took 4 bases from V and 5 from J, leaving 14 bases between them. CDR3 length: 14 residues. The germline V gene encodes CDR1 SGHTA and CDR2 FQGTGA. The CDR3, as DNA: TGTGCCAGCAGCTCGTCAGGGGCAGGCGAGACCCAGTACTTC. Translated: CASSSSGAGETQYF. The full variable domain, in which reference TRBV7-3 and TRBJ2-5 provide the parts outside the CDR3, is GAGVSQTPSNKVTEKGKYVELRCDPISGHTALYWYRQSLGQGPEFLIYFQGTGAADDSGLPNDRFFAVRPEGSVSTLKIQRTERGDSAVYLCASSSSGAGETQYFGPGTRLLVL.

The CDR3 spells CATSREGPSEKLFF. The DNA for the CDR3 is TGTGCCACCAGCAGAGAAGGCCCTAGTGAAAAACTGTTTTTT. The rearrangement links TRBV15 to TRBJ1-4; D is unresolved. The germline V gene has CDR1 LNHNV and CDR2 YYDKDF (reference sequence). The CDR3 covers 14 residues. Trimming pared 0 bases from V and 7 bases from J, leaving 9 bases between. The full variable domain, with the rest looked up from reference TRBV15 and TRBJ1-4, is DAMVIQNPRYQVTQFGKPVTLSCSQTLNHNVMYWYQQKSSQAPKLLFHYYDKDFNNEADTPDNFQSRRPNTSFCFLDIRSPGLGDTAMYLCATSREGPSEKLFFGSGTQLSVL.

V is TRBV9 and J is TRBJ2-7; tentative D call: TRBD1 (6 bases). Deletions cut 4 bases from V and 4 bases from J, with 15 bases between. The length of the CDR3 is 14 residues. CDR1 is SGDLS, CDR2 YYNGEE, per germline. The DNA of the CDR3 is TGTGCCAGCAGCCCACGACAGGACACTTACGAGCAGTACTTC. It specifies CASSPRQDTYEQYF.

The V and J genes are TRBV28 and TRBJ2-3, with TRBD2 as a possible D gene (5 bases). CDR3 size: 14 residues. Looked up from germline, CDR1 is MDHEN and CDR2 is SYDVKM. Deletions cut 2 bases from V and 8 bases from J, with 14 bases between. The CDR3 loop is CASSLTPAGGTQYF. CDR3 coding DNA: TGTGCCAGCAGTTTAACCCCGGCTGGAGGTACGCAGTATTTT.

This chain links TRBV7-9 with TRBJ1-2; a weak D match, TRBD1 (6 bases). V lost 1 base and J 7 bases, leaving 10 bases between the germline ends. Germline V lookup: CDR1 SEHNR, CDR2 FQNEAQ (reference sequence). The length of the CDR3 is 13 residues. The CDR3 region has the DNA TGTGCCAGCAGCTTAGGGGCAGGGGTTGGCTACACCTTC. It specifies CASSLGAGVGYTF.

The chain joins TRBV27 to TRBJ2-3; 7 positions match TRBD2. Losses at the gene ends were 8 bases for V and 4 bases for J; bases not matched to a gene: 12. Looked up from germline, CDR1 is MNHEY and CDR2 is SMNVEV (reference sequence). The CDR3 sequence is 15 residues long. The CDR3 reads CASSQMSGLPDTQYF. CDR3 coding DNA: TGTGCCAGCTCCCAAATGTCGGGACTACCAGATACGCAGTATTTT.

This clone was recorded once. The chain uses TRBV6-4 and TRBJ2-3, with D perhaps TRBD2 (6 bases). Deletions cut 4 bases from V and 3 bases from J, with 14 bases between. The CDR3 consists of 15 residues. The germline CDR1 and CDR2 sequences are MRHNA and SNTAGT. Written as DNA, the CDR3 is TGTGCCAGCAGTGCCAACTCGGGGGAAACAGATACGCAGTATTTT. Encoded protein: CASSANSGETDTQYF.

The genes are TRBV19 and TRBJ1-1, with 9 positions matching TRBD1. The CDR3 is 14 amino acids. V trimming: 5 bases; J trimming: 1 base; junction bases outside the gene matches: 2. CDR1 LNHDA and CDR2 SQIVND come from the germline V gene (reference sequence). The DNA of the CDR3 is TGTGCCAGTAGTCTGGGACAGGGGAACACTGAAGCTTTCTTT. It encodes CASSLGQGNTEAFF. Using reference TRBV19 and TRBJ1-1 for the parts outside the CDR3, the full variable domain is DGGITQSPKYLFRKEGQNVTLSCEQNLNHDAMYWYRQDPGQGLRLIYYSQIVNDFQKGDIAEGYSVSREKKESFPLTVTSAQKNPTAFYLCASSLGQGNTEAFFGQGTRLTVV.

The chain couples TRBV9 to TRBJ2-2; D gene unclear. Germline lookup yields CDR1 SGDLS and CDR2 YYNGEE. This CDR3 is 17 amino acids long. V lost 0 bases to trimming and J lost 3 bases, with 15 bases between them. The CDR3 DNA follows: TGTGCCAGCAGCGTAGGTCGGGTCGCTGGGCACACCGGGGAGCTGTTTTTT. Its protein product is CASSVGRVAGHTGELFF.

The chain employs TRBV27 and TRBJ1-2; D is unresolved. Germline values: CDR1 MNHEY, CDR2 SMNVEV (reference sequence). This CDR3 has 15 amino acids. V gave up 5 bases and J gave up 0 bases, with 13 bases separating them. The CDR3 nucleotides are TGTGCCAGCAGTGTCCTCAACCCGACTAACTATGGCTACACCTTC. Its protein is CASSVLNPTNYGYTF.

The DNA for the CDR3 is TGTGCCAGCAGTGAAACCCCGGGACAGGGGAGCCACGAGCAGTACTTC. Translated: CASSETPGQGSHEQYF. The chain carries TRBV6-1 and TRBJ2-7; TRBD1 matches 10 bases. Germline V CDR1 and CDR2: MNHNS, SASEGT. V trimming: 2 bases; J trimming: 5 bases; junction bases outside the gene matches: 9. The CDR3 extends over 16 amino acids.

The rearrangement uses TRBV30 and TRBJ2-1, with D possibly TRBD1 on 6 matching bases. The CDR3 covers 15 residues. V lost 5 bases and J 3 bases, leaving 17 bases between the germline ends. CDR1 GTSNPN and CDR2 SVGIG come from the germline V gene (reference sequence). CDR3 region: CAWALTGTLYNEQFF. The CDR3 DNA reads TGTGCCTGGGCTTTGACAGGAACCCTCTACAATGAGCAGTTCTTC.

Within the sample, this clone is medium-sized. The chain employs TRBV5-1 and TRBJ2-1; tentative D call: TRBD2 (7 bases). Germline V gene lookup returns CDR1 SGHRS and CDR2 YFSETQ. The V end was cut by 6 bases, the J end by 3 bases, with 19 bases between. The CDR3 has 16 amino acids. The CDR3 loop is CASTLGGQDFYNEQFF. In DNA, the CDR3 is TGCGCCAGCACCCTGGGGGGGCAGGACTTCTACAATGAGCAGTTCTTC.

The V and J genes are TRBV6-1 and TRBJ1-5, with D unresolved. CDR1 is MNHNS, CDR2 SASEGT, per germline. This CDR3 contains 15 residues. V lost 2 bases to trimming and J lost 0 bases, with 8 bases between them. The CDR3 nucleotides are TGTGCCAGCAGTGAACGGTCCGATAGCAATCAGCCCCAGCATTTT. It encodes CASSERSDSNQPQHF.

The V gene is TRBV5-6, the J gene TRBJ1-1; D uncertain. CDR1 SGHDT and CDR2 YYEEEE come from the germline V gene. V was shortened by 4 bases and J by 4 bases, with 8 bases between the two germline ends. The CDR3 has 12 residues. The CDR3: CASSPGPTEAFF. The CDR3 DNA reads TGTGCCAGCAGCCCAGGACCCACTGAAGCTTTCTTT.

The genes are TRBV15 and TRBJ1-2; D remains ambiguous. Germline loops: CDR1 LNHNV, CDR2 YYDKDF (reference sequence). The CDR3 has 15 residues. The V end was cut by 1 base, the J end by 4 bases, with 13 bases between. The CDR3 here is CATSRVGQAIYGYTF. The DNA for the CDR3 is TGTGCCACCAGCAGAGTAGGGCAGGCCATCTATGGCTACACCTTC.

The rearrangement links TRBV9 to TRBJ2-1; no clear D gene. The germline gives CDR1 SGDLS, CDR2 YYNGEE. This CDR3 is built from 12 residues. V gave up 2 bases and J gave up 8 bases, with 8 bases separating them. CDR3 sequence (DNA): TGTGCCAGCAGCGTTCATGGGGATGAGCAGTTCTTC. Protein product: CASSVHGDEQFF.

V and J are TRBV5-1 and TRBJ2-7; maybe TRBD1 (6 bases). V gave up 0 bases and J gave up 5 bases, with 9 bases separating them. The CDR3 extends over 13 amino acids. CDR1 is SGHRS and CDR2 is YFSETQ in the germline V gene. CDR3 amino acids: CASSLVQGNEQYF. The DNA for the CDR3 is TGCGCCAGCAGCTTGGTTCAGGGGAACGAGCAGTACTTC. The full variable domain, in which reference TRBV5-1 and TRBJ2-7 provide the parts outside the CDR3, is KAGVTQTPRYLIKTRGQQVTLSCSPISGHRSVSWYQQTPGQGLQFLFEYFSETQRNKGNFPGRFSGRQFSNSRSEMNVSTLELGDSALYLCASSLVQGNEQYFGPGTRLTVT.